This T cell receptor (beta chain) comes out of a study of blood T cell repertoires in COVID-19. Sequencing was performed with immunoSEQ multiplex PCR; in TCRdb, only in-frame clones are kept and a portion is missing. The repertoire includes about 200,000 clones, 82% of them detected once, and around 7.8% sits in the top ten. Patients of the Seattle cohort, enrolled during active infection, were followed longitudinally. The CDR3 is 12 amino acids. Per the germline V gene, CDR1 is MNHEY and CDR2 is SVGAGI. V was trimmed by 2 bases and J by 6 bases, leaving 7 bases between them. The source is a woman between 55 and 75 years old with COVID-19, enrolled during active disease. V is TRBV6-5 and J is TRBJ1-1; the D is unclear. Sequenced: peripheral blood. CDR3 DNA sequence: TGTGCCAGCAGTTACGGAGGCGCTGAAGCTTTCTTT. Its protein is CASSYGGAEAFF.